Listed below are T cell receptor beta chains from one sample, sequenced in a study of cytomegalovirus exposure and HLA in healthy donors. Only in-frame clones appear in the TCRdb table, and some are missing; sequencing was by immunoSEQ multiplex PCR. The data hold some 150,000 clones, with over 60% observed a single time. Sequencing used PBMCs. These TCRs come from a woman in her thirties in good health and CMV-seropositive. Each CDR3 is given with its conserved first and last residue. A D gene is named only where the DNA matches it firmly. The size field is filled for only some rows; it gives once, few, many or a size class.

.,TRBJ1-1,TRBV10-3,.,CAISESAAGNTEAFF,TGTGCCATCAGTGAGTCAGCAGCGGGGAACACTGAAGCTTTCTTT
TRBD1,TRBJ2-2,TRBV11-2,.,CASSSPLRGLGTGELFF,TGTGCCAGCAGCTCACCACTAAGGGGGCTCGGCACCGGGGAGCTGTTTTTT
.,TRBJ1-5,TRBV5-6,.,CASSLERNQPQHF,TGTGCCAGCAGCTTGGAGAGGAATCAGCCCCAGCATTTT
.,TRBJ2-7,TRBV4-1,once,CASSQDGRRQYF,TGCGCCAGCAGCCAAGATGGGAGACGGCAGTACTTC
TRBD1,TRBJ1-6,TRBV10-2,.,CASTRGGQGESPLHF,TGCGCCAGCACCCGGGGGGGACAGGGCGAGTCACCCCTCCACTTT
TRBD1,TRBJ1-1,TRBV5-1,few,CASREIPGQKAWNTEAFF,TGCGCCAGCCGGGAGATACCGGGACAGAAAGCCTGGAACACTGAAGCTTTCTTT
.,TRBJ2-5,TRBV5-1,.,CASSLYSGKETQYF,TGCGCCAGCAGCTTGTACAGCGGTAAAGAGACCCAGTACTTC
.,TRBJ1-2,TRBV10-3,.,CAISENTYYGYTF,TGTGCCATCAGTGAGAACACGTACTATGGCTACACCTTC
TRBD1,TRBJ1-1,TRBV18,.,CASSPNRGLDTEAFF,TGTGCCAGCTCACCCAACAGGGGGCTGGACACTGAAGCTTTCTTT
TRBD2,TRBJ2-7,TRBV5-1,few,CASSLLAASSYEQYF,TGCGCCAGCAGCCTACTAGCGGCAAGCTCCTACGAGCAGTACTTC
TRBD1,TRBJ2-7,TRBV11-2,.,CASSLAPGGYEQYF,TGTGCCAGCAGCTTAGCCCCAGGGGGCTACGAGCAGTACTTC
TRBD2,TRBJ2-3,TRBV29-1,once,CSVASGGVADTQYF,TGCAGCGTGGCAAGCGGGGGGGTGGCAGATACGCAGTATTTT
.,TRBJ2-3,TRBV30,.,CAWTEDTDTQYF,TGTGCCTGGACGGAGGATACAGATACGCAGTATTTT
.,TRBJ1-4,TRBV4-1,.,CASSQEWGANEKLFF,TGCGCCAGCAGCCAAGAGTGGGGGGCTAATGAAAAACTGTTTTTT
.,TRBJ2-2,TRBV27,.,CASSLSIGISGELFF,TGTGCCAGCAGTTTATCGATCGGGATTTCCGGGGAGCTGTTTTTT
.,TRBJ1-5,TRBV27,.,CASSTSSGVGNQPQHF,TGTGCCAGCAGTACCTCCTCCGGAGTGGGCAATCAGCCCCAGCATTTT
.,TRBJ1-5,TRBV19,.,CASTFQYSNQPQHF,TGTGCCAGCACATTCCAATATAGCAATCAGCCCCAGCATTTT
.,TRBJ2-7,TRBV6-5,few,CASSYIKGRAYEQYF,TGTGCCAGCAGTTACATCAAAGGCAGGGCCTACGAGCAGTACTTC
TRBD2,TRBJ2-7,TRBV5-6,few,CASSFVTSGGYEQYF,TGTGCCAGCAGCTTTGTCACTAGCGGGGGCTACGAGCAGTACTTC
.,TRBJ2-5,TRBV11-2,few,CASSPNRGTQYF,TGTGCCAGCAGCCCAAACCGGGGGACCCAGTACTTC
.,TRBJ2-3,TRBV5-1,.,CASSLGQGGADTQYF,TGCGCCAGCAGCTTGGGACAGGGAGGTGCAGATACGCAGTATTTT
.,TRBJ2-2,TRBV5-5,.,CASSPRVRDTGELFF,TGTGCCAGCAGCCCACGGGTCAGGGATACCGGGGAGCTGTTTTTT
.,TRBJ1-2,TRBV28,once,CASSLVAGVRYGYTF,TGTGCCAGCAGTTTGGTTGCAGGGGTAAGGTATGGCTACACCTTC
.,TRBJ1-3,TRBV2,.,CASRGDYSGNTIYF,TGTGCCAGCAGAGGGGACTACTCTGGAAACACCATATATTTT
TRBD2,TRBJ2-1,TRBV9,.,CASSTRTSGGVDEQFF,TGTGCCAGCAGCACTCGGACTAGCGGGGGGGTGGATGAGCAGTTCTTC
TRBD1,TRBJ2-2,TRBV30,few,CAWIGVDRGTGELFF,TGTGCCTGGATTGGTGTGGACAGGGGGACCGGGGAGCTGTTTTTT
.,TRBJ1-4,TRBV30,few,CAWSVQGFNEKLFF,TGTGCCTGGAGTGTACAGGGATTTAATGAAAAACTGTTTTTT
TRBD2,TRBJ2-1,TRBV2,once,CASSAAGGASYNEQFF,TGTGCCAGCAGTGCAGCGGGGGGTGCCTCCTACAATGAGCAGTTCTTC
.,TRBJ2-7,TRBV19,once,CASSTGHNYEQYF,TGTGCCAGTAGTACGGGACATAACTACGAGCAGTACTTC
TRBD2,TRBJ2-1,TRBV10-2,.,CASSESLAGVMRNEQFF,TGCGCCAGCAGTGAGTCGCTAGCGGGAGTCATGCGCAATGAGCAGTTCTTC
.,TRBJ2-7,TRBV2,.,CASSEAVQIYEQYF,TGTGCCAGCAGTGAGGCAGTCCAAATCTACGAGCAGTACTTC
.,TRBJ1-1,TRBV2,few,CASSYQGNTEAFF,TGTGCCAGCAGTTACCAGGGTAACACTGAAGCTTTCTTT
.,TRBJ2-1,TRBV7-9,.,CASSLAQGNNEQFF,TGTGCCAGCAGCTTAGCGCAGGGGAACAATGAGCAGTTCTTC
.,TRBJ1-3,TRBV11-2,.,CAIRVTGNTIYF,TGTGCCATCCGCGTCACGGGAAACACCATATATTTT
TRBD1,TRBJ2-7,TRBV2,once,CASSYDRETYEQYF,TGTGCCAGCAGCTATGACAGGGAGACCTACGAGCAGTACTTC
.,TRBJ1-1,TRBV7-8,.,CASKLMNTEAFF,TGTGCCAGCAAATTAATGAACACTGAAGCTTTCTTT
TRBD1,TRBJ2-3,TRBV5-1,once,CASSKGQGITDTQYF,TGCGCCAGCAGCAAGGGACAGGGTATCACAGATACGCAGTATTTT
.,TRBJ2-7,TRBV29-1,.,CSVGASREQYF,TGCAGCGTTGGAGCGTCTCGCGAGCAGTACTTC
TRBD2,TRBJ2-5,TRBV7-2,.,CASSMTSGRDQETQYF,TGTGCCAGCAGTATGACTAGCGGGAGGGATCAAGAGACCCAGTACTTC
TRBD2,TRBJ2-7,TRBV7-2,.,CASSLTGLAGGIAYEQYF,TGTGCCAGCAGCTTAACCGGACTAGCGGGAGGAATCGCCTACGAGCAGTACTTC
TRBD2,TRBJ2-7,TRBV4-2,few,CASSQVGTSGSYEQYF,TGTGCCAGCAGCCAAGTCGGGACTAGCGGGAGCTACGAGCAGTACTTC
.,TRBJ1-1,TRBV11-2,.,CASSLGSGLEAFF,TGTGCCAGCAGCTTAGGTTCAGGGCTTGAAGCTTTCTTT
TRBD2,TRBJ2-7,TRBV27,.,CASSLGLAGYEQYF,TGTGCCAGCAGTTTGGGACTAGCGGGATACGAGCAGTACTTC
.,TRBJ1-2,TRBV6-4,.,CASSAEVGYGYTF,TGTGCCAGCAGTGCCGAGGTGGGTTATGGCTACACCTTC
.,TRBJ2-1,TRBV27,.,CATSAGSYNEQFF,TGTGCCACCTCCGCGGGCTCCTACAATGAGCAGTTCTTC
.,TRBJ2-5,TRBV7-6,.,CASSLAGGSRETQYF,TGTGCCAGCAGCTTAGCAGGGGGTTCACGGGAGACCCAGTACTTC
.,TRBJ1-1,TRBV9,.,CASSVEGALNTEAFF,TGTGCCAGCAGCGTAGAAGGGGCTTTGAACACTGAAGCTTTCTTT
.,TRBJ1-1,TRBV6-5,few,CASSRDRRGSTEAFF,TGTGCCAGCAGTCGCGACCGTCGGGGGAGCACTGAAGCTTTCTTT
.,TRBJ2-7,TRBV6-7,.,CASSFQTRPGLNEQYF,TGTGCCAGCAGTTTCCAAACCCGCCCCGGACTCAACGAGCAGTACTTC
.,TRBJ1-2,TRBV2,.,CASRDREYDGYTF,TGTGCCAGCAGGGACCGGGAGTACGATGGCTACACCTTC
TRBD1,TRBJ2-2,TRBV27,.,CASQGAQGLTGELFF,TGTGCCAGCCAAGGGGCACAGGGGCTCACCGGGGAGCTGTTTTTT
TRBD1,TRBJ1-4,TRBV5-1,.,CASSLYGQGPAIDEKLFF,TGCGCCAGCAGCTTGTATGGACAGGGGCCCGCGATTGATGAAAAACTGTTTTTT
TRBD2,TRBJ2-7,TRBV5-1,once,CASSLMGGGGEQYF,TGCGCCAGCAGCTTAATGGGCGGCGGGGGAGAGCAGTACTTC
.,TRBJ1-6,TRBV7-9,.,CASSGARVASPLHF,TGTGCCAGCAGCGGGGCAAGGGTAGCCTCACCCCTCCACTTT
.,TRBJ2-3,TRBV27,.,CASSQKIRDSGDTQYF,TGTGCCAGCAGTCAAAAGATCCGGGACTCCGGGGATACGCAGTATTTT